These T cell receptor beta chains were read from a single sample in a study of metastatic and nonmetastatic thyroid tumors. TCRdb re-called the PCR reads through MiXCR. Of roughly 14,000 clones in the sample, around 32% were seen once. The sample was tumor tissue. These receptor sequences come from a male donor with papillary thyroid cancer or a benign thyroid nodule (not recorded which). Some clones in this sample may be carry-over from other donors' samples. CDR3s include the opening cysteine and the closing phenylalanine or tryptophan. The D gene is left open where the match is weak. Expanded clones are given a class, and other clones once, few, many or no size at all.

TRBD1,TRBJ2-7,TRBV27,few,CASSLSRTGSSYEQYF,TGTGCCAGCAGTTTATCAAGGACAGGGAGCTCCTACGAGCAGTACTTC
-,TRBJ1-1,TRBV7-3,-,CASRSIPGPMNTEAFF,TGTGCCAGCAGATCTATTCCGGGACCGATGAACACTGAAGCTTTCTTT
-,TRBJ2-3,TRBV5-1,-,CASSLQEDTQYF,TGCGCCAGCAGCTTGCAGGAAGATACGCAGTATTTT
TRBD1,TRBJ2-7,TRBV7-9,-,CASSPGTGGGYEQYF,TGTGCCAGCAGCCCAGGGACAGGGGGGGGCTACGAGCAGTACTTC
-,TRBJ2-7,TRBV6-1,-,CASSLPGTRQYF,TGTGCCAGCAGTCTCCCAGGAACCAGGCAGTACTTC
-,TRBJ1-1,TRBV6-2/TRBV6-3,few,CATRRKNTEAFF,TGTGCCACCCGACGGAAAAACACTGAAGCTTTCTTT
TRBD2,TRBJ2-2,TRBV6-1,few,CASIGGSGDTGELFF,TGTGCCAGCATCGGGGGGAGCGGAGATACCGGGGAGCTGTTTTTT
-,TRBJ2-1,TRBV19,-,CASSKLTSRRGHNEQFF,TGTGCCAGTAGCAAACTTACGAGCCGCAGGGGACACAATGAGCAGTTCTTC
TRBD2,TRBJ2-3,TRBV5-1,many,CASSLATAGGPDTQYF,TGCGCCAGCAGCTTGGCCACCGCGGGGGGCCCAGATACGCAGTATTTT
TRBD2,TRBJ2-2,TRBV27,few,CASSAVFLTSGRSGELFF,TGTGCCAGCAGTGCCGTATTCCTGACTAGCGGGAGGTCCGGGGAGCTGTTTTTT
-,TRBJ2-5,TRBV20-1,many,CSARNRPEGETQYF,TGCAGTGCCCGGAACAGGCCGGAGGGAGAGACCCAGTACTTC
-,TRBJ1-1,TRBV5-6,many,CASSFAGRGPPNTEAFF,TGTGCCAGCAGCTTTGCAGGCAGGGGACCCCCGAACACTGAAGCTTTCTTT
-,TRBJ2-7,TRBV28,medium-sized,CASTREHEQYF,TGTGCCAGCACCCGGGAGCACGAGCAGTACTTC
-,TRBJ2-2,TRBV27,few,CASGYTNTGELFF,TGTGCCAGCGGATATACGAACACCGGGGAGCTGTTTTTT
-,TRBJ2-7,TRBV6-1,medium-sized,CASIGGPLEQYF,TGTGCCAGTATAGGGGGGCCCCTCGAGCAGTACTTC
-,TRBJ1-2,TRBV11-3,medium-sized,CASSLARDLRRGYTF,TGTGCCAGCAGCTTGGCCCGGGACTTAAGGCGGGGCTACACCTTC
-,TRBJ2-5,TRBV7-9,many,CASSLHQETQYF,TGTGCCAGCAGCTTACACCAAGAGACCCAGTACTTC
TRBD1,TRBJ2-7,TRBV6-1,few,CASTPGDRVVHEQYF,TGTGCCAGCACTCCCGGCGACAGGGTGGTCCACGAGCAGTACTTC
-,TRBJ2-7,TRBV6-2/TRBV6-3,-,CASSYFPYEQYF,TGTGCCAGCAGTTATTTTCCCTACGAGCAGTACTTC
-,TRBJ2-7,TRBV7-2,-,CASSPTLSSYEQYF,TGTGCCAGCAGCCCCACCCTGAGCTCCTACGAGCAGTACTTC
-,TRBJ1-6,TRBV5-1,-,CASSLGTVIGSPLHF,TGCGCCAGCAGCTTGGGTACAGTCATCGGTTCACCCCTCCACTTT
TRBD1,TRBJ2-5,TRBV30,-,CAWRETGSSETQYF,TGTGCCTGGAGGGAGACAGGGTCGTCAGAGACCCAGTACTTC
-,TRBJ1-2,TRBV30,-,CAWSGYRGYTF,TGTGCCTGGAGCGGATACCGTGGCTACACCTTC
-,TRBJ2-7,TRBV5-5,many,CASRRAGGEQYF,TGTGCCAGCCGAAGGGCCGGCGGCGAGCAGTACTTC
-,TRBJ2-1,TRBV11-2,medium-sized,CASSSGTSNEQFF,TGTGCCAGCAGCTCGGGGACCTCCAATGAGCAGTTCTTC
-,TRBJ2-3,TRBV6-2/TRBV6-3,few,CASSNVSGFHTDTQYF,TGTGCCAGCAGTAACGTAAGTGGCTTCCACACAGATACGCAGTATTTT
TRBD2,TRBJ2-7,TRBV6-1,few,CASTREGRSYEQYF,TGTGCCAGTACGCGGGAGGGCCGATCCTACGAGCAGTACTTC
TRBD1,TRBJ1-2,TRBV28,few,CASRPGGGYGYTF,TGTGCCAGCAGGCCAGGGGGCGGCTATGGCTACACCTTC
TRBD1,TRBJ1-2,TRBV27,medium-sized,CASSDRMRQGEGYTF,TGTGCCAGCAGTGACCGAATGAGACAGGGGGAAGGCTACACCTTC
-,TRBJ2-6,TRBV5-1,many,CASSLAGLSGANVLTF,TGCGCCAGCAGCCTCGCAGGGCTCTCTGGGGCCAACGTCCTGACTTTC
TRBD2,TRBJ2-1,TRBV28,-,CASSSGLATYEFF,TGTGCCAGCAGTTCGGGACTAGCAACGTACGAGTTCTTC
-,TRBJ1-2,TRBV6-1,many,CASSTSGTSNYGYTF,TGTGCCAGCAGCACATCCGGGACGTCTAACTATGGCTACACCTTC
TRBD1,TRBJ1-6,TRBV20-1,-,CSARGQGVHNSPLHF,TGCAGTGCTAGAGGACAGGGGGTGCATAATTCACCCCTCCACTTT
TRBD2,TRBJ2-5,TRBV20-1,many,CSATQLAGGLRETQYF,TGCAGTGCCACTCAACTAGCGGGAGGGCTGAGAGAGACCCAGTACTTC
-,TRBJ1-1,TRBV5-1,-,CASSLYGMNTEAFF,TGCGCCAGCAGCTTGTACGGAATGAACACTGAAGCTTTCTTT
-,TRBJ2-6,TRBV30,medium-sized,CALQVYAAGANVLTF,TGTGCCCTTCAGGTTTATGCTGCAGGGGCCAACGTCCTGACTTTC
-,TRBJ1-1,TRBV20-1,-,CSASAPQGNTEAFF,TGCAGTGCTAGCGCCCCCCAGGGGAACACTGAAGCTTTCTTT
TRBD1,TRBJ2-7,TRBV5-4,many,CASTPGQGTYEQYF,TGTGCCAGCACTCCGGGACAGGGAACCTACGAGCAGTACTTC
TRBD1,TRBJ2-7,TRBV4-2,-,CASSQTGQAYEQYF,TGTGCCAGCAGCCAAACGGGACAGGCCTACGAGCAGTACTTC
-,TRBJ2-3,TRBV12-3/TRBV12-4,-,CASSLQGFGDTQYF,TGTGCCAGCAGTTTACAGGGGTTTGGAGATACGCAGTATTTT
TRBD1,TRBJ2-3,TRBV10-3,many,CAISVRQGDTQYF,TGTGCCATCAGTGTGAGACAGGGAGATACGCAGTATTTT
-,TRBJ2-2,TRBV6-5,medium-sized,CASSYIRNTGELFF,TGTGCCAGCAGTTACATCAGGAACACCGGGGAGCTGTTTTTT
TRBD1,TRBJ1-1,TRBV2,-,CASAGGSEAFF,TGTGCCAGCGCAGGGGGCAGTGAAGCTTTCTTT
TRBD1,TRBJ1-3,TRBV6-5,few,CASSYSDRAVRHF,TGTGCCAGCAGTTACTCGGACAGGGCGGTACGGCATTTT
-,TRBJ1-1,TRBV6-4,few,CASSVGGVNTEAFF,TGTGCCAGCAGTGTGGGTGGGGTTAACACTGAAGCTTTCTTT
TRBD2,TRBJ2-1,TRBV11-1,-,CASSLGTNYNEQFF,TGTGCCAGCAGCTTGGGGACTAACTACAATGAGCAGTTCTTC